The clone carrying this T cell receptor beta chain was counted at least ten times. Next came a second PCR, run for about 6 to 12 cycles, which used a sample-barcoded 5' primer along with a J-beta primer mix. From the 5' RACE reads, TCRdb called clonotypes with MiXCR, one entry per CDR3 protein. Of about 1.7 million distinct CDR3 sequences listed, roughly 30% are singletons. This record comes from a study of blood T cells in healthy people across ages. The germline CDR1 and CDR2 sequences are ENHRY and SYGVKD. The ends were cut back, 0 bases at V and 8 bases at J, with 5 bases in the middle. The CDR3 consists of 13 residues.

This receptor was obtained from a woman in her 30s in good health. Material: blood. The chain recombines TRBV10-3 with TRBJ1-6, with D unresolved. The CDR3 spells CAISESGYSPLHF. CDR3 bases: TGTGCCATCAGTGAGTCAGGTTATTCACCCCTCCACTTT.